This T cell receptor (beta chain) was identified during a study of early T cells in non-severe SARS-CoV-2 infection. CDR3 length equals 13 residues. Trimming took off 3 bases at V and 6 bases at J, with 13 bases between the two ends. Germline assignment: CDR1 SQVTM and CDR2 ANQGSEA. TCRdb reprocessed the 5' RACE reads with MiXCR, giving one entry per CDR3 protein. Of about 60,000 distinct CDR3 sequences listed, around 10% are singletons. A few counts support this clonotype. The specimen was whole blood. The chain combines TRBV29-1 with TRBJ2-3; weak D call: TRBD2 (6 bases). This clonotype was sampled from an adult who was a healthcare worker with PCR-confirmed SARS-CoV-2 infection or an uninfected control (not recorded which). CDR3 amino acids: CSVEEGLGDTQYF. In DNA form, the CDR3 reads TGCAGCGTTGAGGAGGGATTAGGCGATACGCAGTATTTT.